This TCR beta chain was observed in a study of cytomegalovirus exposure and HLA in healthy donors (dated by TCRdb to between 2016 and 2019). About the investigation overall: In an earlier analysis of fewer than 750 of the donors, around 300 Gb of sequence data and 117 million unique TCR beta sequences from 150 million to 200 million T cells were reported. Among the roughly 430 genotyped donors, approximately 81% belonged to the genetic ancestry cluster associated with self-reported Caucasian donors. To predict cytomegalovirus infection status, the study brought together high-throughput TCR immunosequencing, statistical association of individual TCRs with disease status, and machine learning. Several DR-DQ haplotypes were treated as single units for association and clustering because of strong linkage in the cohort. To study patterns of TCR occurrence, a later analysis re-analyzed previously published TCR beta repertoires from several hundred donors and added high-resolution HLA genotyping. An earlier analysis of around 540 of the donors applied high-throughput TCR beta sequencing to assess whether each TCR beta V gene segment acted as functional or pseudogenic. In a later genetic analysis, genome-wide SNP genotypes for about 65% of the roughly 670 donors were used, and that subset was treated as a discovery cohort. Besides the first cohort of about 730 subjects, a separate validation cohort made up of 120 or so different subjects was used. Across about 380 genotyped donors of the cohort, an average of approximately 240,000 unique TCR beta nucleotide sequences per donor were sequenced, and 15% to 20% of those sequences were non-productive. The T cell repertoires of 550 to 850 subjects were profiled by immunosequencing and related to cytomegalovirus serostatus. The study aimed to test whether cataloging public T cell receptors could reveal signatures of past pathogen exposure. Class I and class II HLA loci were covered by the typing at four-digit resolution. An early release covering just under 650 HLA-typed donors comprised 250 to 350 gigabases of sequencing data and roughly 86 million unique TCR sequences. All discovery cohort repertoires had been generated using a single sequencing platform. Typing coverage differed by locus: A, B, C, DRB1 and DQB1 were typed in about 620-630 donors, DQA1 in 522, DPA1 in some 570, and DPB1 in about 450. Donor age, sex, ethnicity and CMV serostatus were collected together with the repertoire data. The later analysis used no new phenotypic data to find candidate immune exposures, relying instead on TCR beta sequences and their occurrence across donors. Findings and caveats that apply to the study as a whole: The presence/absence analyses assumed that sequencing depth was roughly uniform across donors, and that assumption may not be true. It was suggested by the authors that the approach could potentially be generalized to other disease states and immunological phenotypes. The 87-base-pair reads could not distinguish some IMGT-functional V segments, including TRBV6-2 and TRBV6-3, so those segments were excluded. Most TCR sequences were observed very rarely across donors, whereas some public TCRs were present in many individuals. A later genetic analysis reported fewer N-insertions in productive TCRs among donors in an Asian-associated ancestry cluster than the approximately 700-donor mean. A later analysis found that TCR association rates varied across HLA loci, with DRB1 alleles showing the most associated TCRs and HLA-C alleles the fewest. Strong co-occurrence of HLA alleles, especially DR and DQ, made assigning TCR associations to individual alleles difficult. A further reported finding was that TCR beta sequences accurately predicted the HLA-A and HLA-B alleles for most subjects in the first cohort. Linkage disequilibrium might explain the correlated functional status among segregating V segments, but an unknown experimental factor could not be excluded. Broadly in line with IMGT annotations, most TCR beta V segments showed up in productive rearrangements about 90% or about 30% of the time in an earlier analysis of 450 to 600 of the donors. Several of the top co-occurrence clusters appeared to be linked to parvovirus B19, influenza, CMV and Epstein-Barr virus, according to a later analysis. In a later analysis, HLA-associated TCR beta chains were found to be more clonally expanded and to have lower generation probabilities than equally common non-associated chains. Because counts were too low, around 17 rarely observed V segments, including chromosome 9 orphons, were left out of the earlier analysis of 587 of the donors. The classifier was reported to diagnose cytomegalovirus status with high specificity and sensitivity in both the original cohort and the validation cohort. At a false discovery rate of 0.05, a later analysis linked approximately 18,000 TCR beta sequences to specific HLA alleles. A few of the identified cytomegalovirus-associated TCR beta chains were confirmed in vitro to be specific for cytomegalovirus antigens. The study listed 170 or so TCR beta chains as associated with cytomegalovirus. In a later genetic analysis, a missense DCLRE1C variant was associated with V-gene and J-gene trimming of TCR beta chains, and the association was replicated in an independent cohort. A group of highly shared sequence variants was considered likely to be a technical artifact of the sequencing pipeline. Only TCR beta chains were sequenced in this cohort, and the absence of alpha or paired-chain data limited detectable features. Because some donors lacked HLA typing at each locus, the association tests relied only on the typed subset. The only immune exposure information available for the cohort was CMV serostatus. According to a later analysis, most CMV-associated TCR beta chains appeared to be HLA-restricted, and the HLA associations seemed to be driven largely by CMV exposure.

A note on this clone: What this receptor recognizes is not known. Qualities for individual bases were not recorded, and no much larger clone is one base off.

The receptor library was made with the immunoSEQ multiplex PCR assay. For the multiplex PCR, a mixture combining 60 forward primers for TCR Vbeta segments and 13 reverse primers for TCR Jbeta segments was used. The CDR3 region of rearranged TCR beta genes was amplified from genomic DNA with a multiplex PCR assay. On the Illumina HiSeq System, the amplified TCR beta libraries were sequenced as 87-base-pair reads. The study's processing was this. In a later analysis, around 80 million unique TCR beta chains were counted across the approximately 620 repertoires, and about 10 million of these chains were shared by at least two donors. A nearest-neighbor algorithm error-corrected the raw reads and collapsed the reads into unique sequences, merging closely related sequences to remove PCR and sequencing errors. CDR3 sequences were aligned to IMGT reference sequences to assign V, D and J gene segments. For a sequence to be retained, a match of at least six nucleotides was required to both a V gene segment and a J gene segment. Rearrangements were called productive when the CDR3 lacked stop codons and stayed in frame with V and J; all others were non-productive. Following IMGT convention, CDR3 was defined as the stretch from the second conserved V-encoded cysteine to the conserved J-encoded phenylalanine. The earlier analysis of some 600 of the donors excluded sequences that lacked an unambiguous match to a single V gene segment. In an earlier analysis of around 600 of the donors, V segments were called functional above 56.7% productive rearrangements and were called segregating when the between-donor standard deviation exceeded 5%. A statistical classification framework was developed to diagnose cytomegalovirus status using the catalog of TCR beta chain sequences. A later analysis assigned V and J genes by comparing TCR nucleotide sequences with IMGT/GENE-DB human TR gene sequences. A later analysis assigned CDR3 sequences and most-parsimonious VDJ recombination scenarios with the TCRdist pipeline. In a later analysis, each TCR beta chain was defined by its CDR3 amino acid sequence together with its V-gene family, and reads without a unique V-gene family were excluded. To address suspected cross-contamination and a sequencing artifact, a later analysis removed 450 to 700 highly shared, low-generation-probability nucleotide sequences. In a later analysis, a clonal expansion index for each public chain was calculated from normalized within-repertoire ranks of inferred template counts. Generation probabilities in a later analysis came from a VDJ recombination model fitted to out-of-frame rearrangements, and those results were checked against IGoR. In a later analysis, TCR-TCR, TCR-HLA and TCR-CMV co-occurrence was scored with hypergeometric tests, and a repertoire-size bias correction was applied to TCR pairs. A later analysis estimated false discovery rates by permuting HLA or CMV assignments 20 times. In a later analysis, co-occurring TCRs were grouped using DBSCAN, with TCRdist sequence similarity added in when clustering inside HLA-allele-positive subsets. For co-occurrence clustering, repertoires with fewer than 30,000 or more than 120,000 public chains were excluded, along with four to six repertoires with anomalous nucleotide sharing. Entries here come from immuneACCESS through TCRdb and include only in-frame sequences with V and J called. Some clones fail to appear in such tables; in the studies checked, an unresolved V gene covers under half of the shortfall, and the cause of the remainder is unknown. V and J calls and clone size are as listed in that table; D and trimming were resolved from the DNA. In this sample the table shows over 70,000 clones, 70% of which occur a single time. The top ten constitute more than 7.5% of the sample.

The CDR3 has 14 amino acids, counting the end cysteine and phenylalanine. Only the CDR3 region is kept as DNA, spanning 42 bases read in frame from base 1. The CDR1 and CDR2 encoded by the germline V gene are SGHDT and YYEEEE. V has 4 bases trimmed and J has 5 bases trimmed; junction bases matching no gene number 5. The cohort consisted of more than 650 healthy bone marrow donors. At the time of sampling, all cohort members were nominally healthy, though unrecorded immune exposures were likely present. The donor was CMV seropositive and was included in the group of almost 300 seropositive cohort members. Every donor gave a peripheral blood sample, and the peripheral blood mononuclear cells from that sample were used for TCR beta sequencing. The Qiagen DNeasy Blood Extraction Kit was used to extract genomic DNA from the blood cell samples.

The receptor comes from a woman in her forties or fifties in good health and CMV-seropositive. The sequencing input was PBMCs. The sequence joins TRBV5-6 to TRBJ2-1; 8 bases in between match TRBD1. The nucleotide sequence reads as follows: TGTGCCAGCAGCCCGGACAGGGAGAACAATGAGCAGTTCTTC. Its protein is CASSPDRENNEQFF.